The 7 T cell receptor beta chains given below trace back to one sample, sequenced in a study of blood T cell repertoires in COVID-19. TCRdb's copy holds only in-frame clones and misses some; the assay was immunoSEQ multiplex PCR. In the table there are over 120,000 clones, approximately 84% of which are singletons. Material: peripheral blood. These receptors all come from a human donor in a cohort sampled during active COVID-19.

The chain uses TRBV29-1 and TRBJ2-3; no definite D call. This CDR3 contains 12 residues. V lost 3 bases and J 4 bases, leaving 8 bases between the germline ends. Germline values: CDR1 SQVTM, CDR2 ANQGSEA. CDR3 in amino acids: CSVEVEADTQYF. The CDR3 DNA is TGCAGCGTTGAGGTCGAGGCAGATACGCAGTATTTT.

The CDR3 DNA reads TGTGCCACCAGGAAAACAGGGGTGGGGGAGACCCAGTACTTC. Translation: CATRKTGVGETQYF. This chain joins TRBV24-1 and TRBJ2-5, with 7 bases that match TRBD1. Germline loops: CDR1 KGHDR, CDR2 SFDVKD. V trimming: 7 bases; J trimming: 5 bases; junction bases outside the gene matches: 9. The CDR3 has 14 amino acids.

V is TRBV27 and J is TRBJ2-1; maybe TRBD2 (6 bases). The CDR3 runs to 14 residues. Trimming took off 5 bases at V and 10 bases at J, with 18 bases between the two ends. Germline CDR1 is MNHEY and CDR2 is SMNVEV (reference sequence). The CDR3 DNA is TGTGCCAGCAGTGGGGACTCCCGCCGGGCGGAGCAGTTCTTC. It codes for CASSGDSRRAEQFF.

A few counts support this clone. V gene TRBV19 combines with J gene TRBJ1-3; D is unclear. The V end was cut by 5 bases, the J end by 4 bases, with 12 bases between. Germline CDR1 is LNHDA and CDR2 is SQIVND (reference sequence). The CDR3 length is 14 residues. CDR3 in amino acids: CASSEALKGNTIYF. CDR3 DNA sequence: TGTGCCAGTAGTGAAGCCCTCAAGGGAAACACCATATATTTT.

The chain combines TRBV27 with TRBJ1-2; TRBD1 matches at 9 bases. Germline V gene data show CDR1 as MNHEY and CDR2 as SMNVEV (reference sequence). Trimming removed 5 bases from V and 1 base from J; junction bases left unmatched: 5. The CDR3 is 15 amino acids. This CDR3 is CASSAGTGHNYGYTF. In DNA, the CDR3 is TGTGCCAGCAGTGCCGGGACAGGGCATAACTATGGCTACACCTTC.

V usage is TRBV7-9 and J usage is TRBJ1-1; 8 bases agree with TRBD1. CDR1 is SEHNR and CDR2 is FQNEAQ in the germline V gene (reference sequence). This CDR3 spans 15 amino acids. V was clipped by 5 bases and J by 0 bases; unmatched bases: 5. CDR3 nucleotide sequence: TGTGCCAGCAGCACAGGGGGGCATATGAACACTGAAGCTTTCTTT. Amino acid sequence: CASSTGGHMNTEAFF.

The gene calls are TRBV6-2 or TRBV6-3 and TRBJ1-2; 10 bases are shared with TRBD1. The junction had 13 bases not matched to a gene; V was cut back by 6 bases and J by 3 bases. This CDR3 is 17 amino acids long. CDR1 is MNHEY, CDR2 SVGEGT, per germline. CDR3 nucleotide sequence: TGTGCCAGCAGCCAGACCACCAAGACAGGGGGCGACTATGGCTACACCTTC. The encoded protein is CASSQTTKTGGDYGYTF.